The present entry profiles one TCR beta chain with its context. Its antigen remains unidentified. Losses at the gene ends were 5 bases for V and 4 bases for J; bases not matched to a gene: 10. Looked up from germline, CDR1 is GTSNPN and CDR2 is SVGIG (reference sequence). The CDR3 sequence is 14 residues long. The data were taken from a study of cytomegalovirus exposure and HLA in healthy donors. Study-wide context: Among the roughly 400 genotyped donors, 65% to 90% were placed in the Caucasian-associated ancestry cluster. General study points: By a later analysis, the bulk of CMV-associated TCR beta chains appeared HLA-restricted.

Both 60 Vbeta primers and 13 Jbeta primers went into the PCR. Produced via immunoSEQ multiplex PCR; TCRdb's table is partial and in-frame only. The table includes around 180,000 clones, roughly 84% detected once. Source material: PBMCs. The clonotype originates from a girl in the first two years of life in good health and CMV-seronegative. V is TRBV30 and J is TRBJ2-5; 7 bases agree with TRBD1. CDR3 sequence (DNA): TGTGCCTGGGACTTGGGACAGCCTACAGAGACCCAGTACTTC. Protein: CAWDLGQPTETQYF.